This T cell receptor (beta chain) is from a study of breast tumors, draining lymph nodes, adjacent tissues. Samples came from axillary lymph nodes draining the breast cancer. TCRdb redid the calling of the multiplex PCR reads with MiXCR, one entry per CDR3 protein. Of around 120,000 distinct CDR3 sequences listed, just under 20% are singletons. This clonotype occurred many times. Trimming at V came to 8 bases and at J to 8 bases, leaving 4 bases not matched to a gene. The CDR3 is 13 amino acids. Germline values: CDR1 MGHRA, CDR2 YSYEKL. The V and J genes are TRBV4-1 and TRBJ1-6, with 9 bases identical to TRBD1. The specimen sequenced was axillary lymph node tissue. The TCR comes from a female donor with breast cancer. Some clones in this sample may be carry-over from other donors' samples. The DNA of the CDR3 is TGCGCCAGCGGACAGGGGAACGATTCACCCCTCCACTTT. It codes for CASGQGNDSPLHF.